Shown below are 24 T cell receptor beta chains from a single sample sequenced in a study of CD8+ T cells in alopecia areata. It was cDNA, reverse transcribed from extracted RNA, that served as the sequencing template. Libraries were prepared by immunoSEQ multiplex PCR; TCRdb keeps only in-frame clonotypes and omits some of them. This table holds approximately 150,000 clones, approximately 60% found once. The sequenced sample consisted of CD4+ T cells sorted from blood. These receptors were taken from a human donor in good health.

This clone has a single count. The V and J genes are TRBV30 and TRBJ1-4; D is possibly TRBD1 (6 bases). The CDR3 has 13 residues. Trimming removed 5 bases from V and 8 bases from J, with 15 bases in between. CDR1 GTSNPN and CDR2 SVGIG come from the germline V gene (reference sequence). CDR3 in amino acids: CAWSQGRREKLFF. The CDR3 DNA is TGTGCCTGGTCACAGGGCCGGCGGGAAAAACTGTTTTTT.

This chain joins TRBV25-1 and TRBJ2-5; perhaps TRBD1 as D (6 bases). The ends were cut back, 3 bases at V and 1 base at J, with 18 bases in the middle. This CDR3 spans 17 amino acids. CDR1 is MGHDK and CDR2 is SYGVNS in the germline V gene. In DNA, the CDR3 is TGTGCCAGCAGTGATCCGTCCGGGACACTTCGCCAAGAGACCCAGTACTTC. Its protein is CASSDPSGTLRQETQYF. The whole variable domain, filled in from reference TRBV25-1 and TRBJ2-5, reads EADIYQTPRYLVIGTGKKITLECSQTMGHDKMYWYQQDPGMELHLIHYSYGVNSTEKGDLSSESTVSRIRTEHFPLTLESARPSHTSQYLCASSDPSGTLRQETQYFGPGTRLLVL.

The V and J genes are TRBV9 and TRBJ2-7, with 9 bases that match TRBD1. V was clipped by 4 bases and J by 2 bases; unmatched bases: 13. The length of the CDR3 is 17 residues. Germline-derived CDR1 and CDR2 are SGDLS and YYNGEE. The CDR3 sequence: CASSLAGQGNKPYEQYF. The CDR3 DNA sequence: TGTGCCAGCAGCCTGGCGGGACAGGGAAATAAACCCTACGAGCAGTACTTC.

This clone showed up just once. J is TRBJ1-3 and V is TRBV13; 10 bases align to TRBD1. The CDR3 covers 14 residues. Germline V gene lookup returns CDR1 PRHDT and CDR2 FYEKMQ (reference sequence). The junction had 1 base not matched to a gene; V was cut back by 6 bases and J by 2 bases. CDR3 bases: TGTGCCAGCAGAGACAGGGGGCCTGGAAACACCATATATTTT. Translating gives CASRDRGPGNTIYF.

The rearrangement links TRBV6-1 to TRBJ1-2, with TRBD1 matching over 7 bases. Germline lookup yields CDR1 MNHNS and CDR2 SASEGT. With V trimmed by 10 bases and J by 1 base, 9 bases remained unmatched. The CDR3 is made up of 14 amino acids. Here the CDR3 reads CAISGTAYNYGYTF. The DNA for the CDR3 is TGTGCCATATCCGGGACAGCTTATAACTATGGCTACACCTTC.

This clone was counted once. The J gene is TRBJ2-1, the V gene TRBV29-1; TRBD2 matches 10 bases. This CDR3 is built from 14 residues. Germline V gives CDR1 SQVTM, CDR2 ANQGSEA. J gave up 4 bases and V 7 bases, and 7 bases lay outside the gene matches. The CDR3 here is CSAMTSGLYNEQFF. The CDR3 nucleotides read TGCAGCGCTATGACTAGCGGGCTTTACAATGAGCAGTTCTTC.

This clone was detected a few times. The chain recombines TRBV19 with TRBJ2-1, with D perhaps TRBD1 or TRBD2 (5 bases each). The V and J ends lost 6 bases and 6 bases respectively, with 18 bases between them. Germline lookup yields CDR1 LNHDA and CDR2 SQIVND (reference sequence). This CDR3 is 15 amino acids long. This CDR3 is CASRDPGPNVNEQFF. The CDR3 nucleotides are TGTGCCAGTAGGGATCCGGGACCAAACGTCAATGAGCAGTTCTTC.

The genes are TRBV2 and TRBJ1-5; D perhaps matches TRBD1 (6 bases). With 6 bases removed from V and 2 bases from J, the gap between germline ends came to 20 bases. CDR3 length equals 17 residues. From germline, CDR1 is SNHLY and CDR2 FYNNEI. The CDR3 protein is CASRAPPRGPGNQPQHF. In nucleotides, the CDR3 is TGTGCCAGCAGAGCTCCTCCCAGGGGCCCGGGCAATCAGCCCCAGCATTTT.

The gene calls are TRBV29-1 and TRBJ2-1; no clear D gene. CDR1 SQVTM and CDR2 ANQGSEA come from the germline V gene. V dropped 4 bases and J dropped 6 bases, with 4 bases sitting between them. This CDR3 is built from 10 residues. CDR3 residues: CSVGSNEQFF. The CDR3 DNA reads TGCAGCGTTGGGAGCAATGAGCAGTTCTTC.

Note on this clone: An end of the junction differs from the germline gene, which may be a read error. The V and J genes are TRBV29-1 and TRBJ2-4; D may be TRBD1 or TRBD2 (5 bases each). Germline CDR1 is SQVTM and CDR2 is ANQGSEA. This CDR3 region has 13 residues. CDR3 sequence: CSVEDPRGVSRNF. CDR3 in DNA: TGCAGCGTTGAAGATCCAAGAGGGGTTTCTAGGAACTTC.

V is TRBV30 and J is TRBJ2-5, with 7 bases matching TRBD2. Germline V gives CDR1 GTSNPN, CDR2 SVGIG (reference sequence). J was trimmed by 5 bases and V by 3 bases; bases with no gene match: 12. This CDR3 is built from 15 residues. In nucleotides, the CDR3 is TGTGCCTGGAGCAGGGAGAGCTCCGGGGGGGAGACCCAGTACTTC. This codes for CAWSRESSGGETQYF.

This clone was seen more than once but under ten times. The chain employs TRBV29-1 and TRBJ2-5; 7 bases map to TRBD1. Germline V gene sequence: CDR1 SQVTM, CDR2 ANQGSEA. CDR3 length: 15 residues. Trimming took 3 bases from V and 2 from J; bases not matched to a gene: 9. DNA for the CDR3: TGCAGCGTTGACCTGGACAGGTTCAGGCAAGAGACCCAGTACTTC. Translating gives CSVDLDRFRQETQYF.

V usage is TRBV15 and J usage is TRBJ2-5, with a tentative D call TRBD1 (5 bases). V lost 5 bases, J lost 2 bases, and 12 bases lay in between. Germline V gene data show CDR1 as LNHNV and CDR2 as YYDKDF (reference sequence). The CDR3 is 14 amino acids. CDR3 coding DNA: TGTGCCACCAGCCAGGGATTCCTTCAAGAGACCCAGTACTTC. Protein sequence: CATSQGFLQETQYF.

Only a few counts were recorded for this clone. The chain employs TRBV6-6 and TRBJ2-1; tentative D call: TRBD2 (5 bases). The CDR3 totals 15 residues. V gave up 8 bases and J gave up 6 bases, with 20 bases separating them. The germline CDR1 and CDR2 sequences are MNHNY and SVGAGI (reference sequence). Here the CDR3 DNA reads TGTGCCAGCGGCTTACTACCAGCGGTGATCAATGAGCAGTTCTTC. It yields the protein CASGLLPAVINEQFF.

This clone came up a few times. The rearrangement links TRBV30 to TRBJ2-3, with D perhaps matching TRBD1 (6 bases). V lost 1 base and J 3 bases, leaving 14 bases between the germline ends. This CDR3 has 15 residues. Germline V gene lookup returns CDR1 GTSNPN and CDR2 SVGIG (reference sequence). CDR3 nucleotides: TGTGCCTGGAGTGATCAGGGGATGGGAACAGATACGCAGTATTTT. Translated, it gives CAWSDQGMGTDTQYF.

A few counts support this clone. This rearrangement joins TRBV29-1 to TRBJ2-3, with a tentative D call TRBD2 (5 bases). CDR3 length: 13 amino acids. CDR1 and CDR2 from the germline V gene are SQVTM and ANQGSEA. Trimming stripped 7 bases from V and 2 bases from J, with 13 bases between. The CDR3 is CSAVPGSTDTQYF. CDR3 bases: TGCAGCGCAGTGCCGGGGTCCACAGATACGCAGTATTTT.

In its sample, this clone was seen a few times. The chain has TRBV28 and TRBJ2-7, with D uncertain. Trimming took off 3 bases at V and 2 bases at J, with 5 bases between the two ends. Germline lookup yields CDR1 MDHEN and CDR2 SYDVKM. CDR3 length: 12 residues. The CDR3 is CASSFGTYEQYF. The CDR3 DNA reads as TGTGCCAGCAGTTTTGGTACCTACGAGCAGTACTTC.

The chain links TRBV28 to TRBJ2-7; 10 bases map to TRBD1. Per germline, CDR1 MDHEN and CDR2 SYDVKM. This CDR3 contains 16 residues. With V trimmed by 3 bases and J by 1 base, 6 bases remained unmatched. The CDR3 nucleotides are TGTGCCAGCAGTTTCAGCCCGGGACAGGGGTCCTACGAGCAGTACTTC. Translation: CASSFSPGQGSYEQYF.

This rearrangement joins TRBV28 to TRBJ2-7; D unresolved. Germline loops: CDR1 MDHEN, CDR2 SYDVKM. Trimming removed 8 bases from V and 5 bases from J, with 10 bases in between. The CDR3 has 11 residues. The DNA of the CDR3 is TGTGCCAGCGGGCCAACCCACGAGCAGTACTTC. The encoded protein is CASGPTHEQYF.

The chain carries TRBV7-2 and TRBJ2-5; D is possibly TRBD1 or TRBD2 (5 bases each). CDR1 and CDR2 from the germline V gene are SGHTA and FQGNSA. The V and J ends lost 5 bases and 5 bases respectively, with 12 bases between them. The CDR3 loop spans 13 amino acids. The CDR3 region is CASSPPGRETQYF. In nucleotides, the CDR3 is TGTGCCAGCAGCCCCCCGGGACGGGAGACCCAGTACTTC.

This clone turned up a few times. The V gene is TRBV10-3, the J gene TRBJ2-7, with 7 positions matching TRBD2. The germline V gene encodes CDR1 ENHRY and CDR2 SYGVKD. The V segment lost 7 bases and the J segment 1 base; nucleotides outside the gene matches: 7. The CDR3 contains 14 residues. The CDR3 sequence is CAITGGEGSYEQYF. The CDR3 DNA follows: TGTGCCATCACCGGAGGGGAGGGTTCCTACGAGCAGTACTTC.

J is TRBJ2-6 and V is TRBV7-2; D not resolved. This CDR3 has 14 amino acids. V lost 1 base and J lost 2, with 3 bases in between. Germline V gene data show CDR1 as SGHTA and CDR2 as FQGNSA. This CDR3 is CASSLGAGANVLTF. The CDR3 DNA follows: TGTGCCAGCAGCTTAGGAGCTGGGGCCAACGTCCTGACTTTC. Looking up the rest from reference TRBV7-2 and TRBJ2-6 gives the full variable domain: GAGVSQSPSNKVTEKGKDVELRCDPISGHTALYWYRQSLGQGLEFLIYFQGNSAPDKSGLPSDRFSAERTGGSVSTLTIQRTQQEDSAVYLCASSLGAGANVLTFGAGSRLTVL.

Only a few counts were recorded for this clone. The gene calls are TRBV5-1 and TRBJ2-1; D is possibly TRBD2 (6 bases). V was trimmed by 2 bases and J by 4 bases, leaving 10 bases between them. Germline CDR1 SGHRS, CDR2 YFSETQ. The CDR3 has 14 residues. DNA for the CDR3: TGCGCCAGCAGCTTAGGAGGGTGGTACAATGAGCAGTTCTTC. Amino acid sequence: CASSLGGWYNEQFF.

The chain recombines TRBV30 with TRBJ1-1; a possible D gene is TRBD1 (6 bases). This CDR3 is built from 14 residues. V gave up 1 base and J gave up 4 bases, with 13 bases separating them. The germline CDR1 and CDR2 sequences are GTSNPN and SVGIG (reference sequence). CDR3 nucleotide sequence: TGTGCCTGGAGTGGGTGGACAGCAAGCACTGAAGCTTTCTTT. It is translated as CAWSGWTASTEAFF.